This T cell receptor (beta chain) was sequenced during a study of blood T cell repertoires in COVID-19. The table came from immunoSEQ multiplex PCR; TCRdb's copy has only in-frame clones and leaves some out. Of hundreds of thousands of clones listed, around 92% are singletons. The CDR3 length is 15 residues. The germline V gene encodes CDR1 MNHEY and CDR2 SVGAGI. V lost 6 bases and J lost 4, with 16 bases in between. The chain links TRBV6-5 to TRBJ1-3; possible D gene TRBD1, 6 bases. The receptor's source is a woman in her 30s with COVID-19, enrolled during active disease. The sample taken for sequencing was peripheral blood. The CDR3 loop is CASSTTGSAGNTIYF. CDR3 DNA sequence: TGTGCCAGCAGCACCACAGGGTCCGCGGGAAACACCATATATTTT.